This TCR beta chain was retrieved from a study of T cell changes during pregnancy in multiple sclerosis. Profiled with immunoSEQ multiplex PCR; TCRdb holds only in-frame clones, not every one. The sample shows 55,000 to 85,000 clones, roughly 92% of them seen only once. The V and J ends lost 3 bases and 3 bases, in that order; junction bases with no gene match: 14. CDR1 LGHNA and CDR2 YNFKEQ come from the germline V gene. The CDR3 has 17 amino acids. This clone was counted once. The clonotype comes from a female donor with multiple sclerosis, enrolled in a pregnancy study. The chain employs TRBV4-2 and TRBJ2-7; TRBD1 aligns across 7 bases. The sequenced sample was peripheral blood, obtained in the second trimester of pregnancy. Here the CDR3 reads CASSQALTGDTVYEQYF. The CDR3 bases are TGTGCCAGCAGCCAGGCTTTAACAGGGGACACTGTCTACGAGCAGTACTTC.